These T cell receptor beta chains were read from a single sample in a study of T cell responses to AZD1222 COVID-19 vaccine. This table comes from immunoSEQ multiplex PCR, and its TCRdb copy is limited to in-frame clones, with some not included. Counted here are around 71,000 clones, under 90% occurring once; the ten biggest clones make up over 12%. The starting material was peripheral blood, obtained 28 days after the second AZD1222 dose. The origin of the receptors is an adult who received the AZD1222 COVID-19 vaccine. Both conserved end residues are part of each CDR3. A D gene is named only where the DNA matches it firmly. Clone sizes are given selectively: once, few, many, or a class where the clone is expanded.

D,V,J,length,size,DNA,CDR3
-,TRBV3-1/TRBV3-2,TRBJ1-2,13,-,TGTGCCAGCAGCCAACCCGGGACACCCGGCTACACCTTC,CASSQPGTPGYTF
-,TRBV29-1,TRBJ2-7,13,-,TGCAGCGTTGTGGAGACGGGTAACCACGAGCAGTACTTC,CSVVETGNHEQYF
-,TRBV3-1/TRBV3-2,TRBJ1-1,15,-,TGTGCCAGCAGCCAAGTTCTCCTTCGGGGCACTGAAGCTTTCTTT,CASSQVLLRGTEAFF
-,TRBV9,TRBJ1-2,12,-,TGTGCCAGCAGCGCGGGTGCCTATGGCTACACCTTC,CASSAGAYGYTF
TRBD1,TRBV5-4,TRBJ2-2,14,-,TGTGCCAGCAGCTTAGACAGGGAGAACGGGGAGCTGTTTTTT,CASSLDRENGELFF
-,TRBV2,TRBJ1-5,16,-,TGTGCCAGCAGTGAAGGGCGAGGGGGGATCAATCAGCCCCAGCATTTT,CASSEGRGGINQPQHF
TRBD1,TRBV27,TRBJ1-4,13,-,TGTGCCAGCAGCTCTACAGGGGTCGAAAAACTGTTTTTT,CASSSTGVEKLFF
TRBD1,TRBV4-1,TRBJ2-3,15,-,TGCGCCAGCAGCCGGGAAGGACAGGGAACAGATACGCAGTATTTT,CASSREGQGTDTQYF
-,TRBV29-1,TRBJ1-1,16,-,TGCAGCGTTGTAGTTACGCCGGGCAGGTTGAACACTGAAGCTTTCTTT,CSVVVTPGRLNTEAFF
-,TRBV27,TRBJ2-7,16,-,TGTGCCAGCAGTCCCTCATCGGACACCCTATCCTACGAGCAGTACTTC,CASSPSSDTLSYEQYF
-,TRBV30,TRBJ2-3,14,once,TGTGCCTGGACCATTGGCGGGTCCGCAGATACGCAGTATTTT,CAWTIGGSADTQYF
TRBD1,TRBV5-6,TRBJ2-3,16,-,TGTGCCAGCAGCTCAACCGGGACAGGGGAGGGGGATACGCAGTATTTT,CASSSTGTGEGDTQYF
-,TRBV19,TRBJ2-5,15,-,TGTGCCAGTAGTCGAATAACCGGGGGACCAGAGACCCAGTACTTC,CASSRITGGPETQYF
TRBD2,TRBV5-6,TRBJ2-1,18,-,TGTGCCAGCCGCGGACTAGCGGGGGAGGGAATGGATTCGGTTGAGCAGTTCTTC,CASRGLAGEGMDSVEQFF
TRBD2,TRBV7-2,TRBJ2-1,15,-,TGTGCCAGCAGCCCCGGGGGGAACTCCTACAATGAGCAGTTCTTC,CASSPGGNSYNEQFF